The 27 T cell receptor beta chains below were found in one sample sequenced in a study of long-term antiretroviral therapy in people with HIV. Samples were assayed with immunoSEQ v3.0 at survey level. TCRdb's copy holds only in-frame clones and misses some; the assay was immunoSEQ multiplex PCR. Of roughly 15,000 clones listed, 88% are singletons. The sample in question was unsorted PBMCs, obtained 6.9 years after starting antiretroviral therapy. The receptors were sampled from a man in his fifties with HIV.

Sample share makes this clone large. This rearrangement joins TRBV6-4 to TRBJ2-1; D not resolved. CDR1 is MRHNA and CDR2 is SNTAGT in the germline V gene. V dropped 6 bases and J dropped 5 bases, with 23 bases sitting between them. This CDR3 region has 17 residues. This chain's CDR3 is CASSPSTVASSNNEQFF. The CDR3 DNA follows: TGTGCCAGCAGCCCATCCACGGTTGCGTCCTCAAACAATGAGCAGTTCTTC.

This sequence joins TRBV11-2 and TRBJ2-1, with 11 nucleotides matching TRBD2. V lost 5 bases and J lost 7; bases outside the gene matches: 4. This CDR3 region has 14 residues. Germline CDR1 reads SGHAT; CDR2 reads FQNNGV. Here the CDR3 DNA reads TGTGCCAGCAGCACTAGCGGGAGTCGAAATGAGCAGTTCTTC. Translation: CASSTSGSRNEQFF.

The chain recombines TRBV5-4 with TRBJ2-7; D unclear. Germline V gene lookup returns CDR1 SGHNT and CDR2 YYREEE (reference sequence). The CDR3 is 12 residues long. Trimming left V 4 bases short and J 5 bases short, with 10 bases between. In nucleotides, the CDR3 is TGTGCCAGCAGCCGACCCCTCGACGAGCAGTACTTC. This sequence encodes CASSRPLDEQYF.

The chain carries TRBV9 and TRBJ2-7; D possibly uses TRBD1 or TRBD2 (5 bases each). The CDR3 is 15 amino acids. The germline V and J ends were trimmed by 0 bases and 0 bases, with 10 bases remaining between them. Germline loops: CDR1 SGDLS, CDR2 YYNGEE. CDR3 residues: CASSVGSGSSYEQYF. The CDR3 nucleotides read TGTGCCAGCAGCGTAGGCTCAGGGAGCTCCTACGAGCAGTACTTC.

This clone was recorded once. The chain is built from TRBV9 and TRBJ2-1; 9 bases match TRBD2. The ends lost 0 bases at V and 5 bases at J; junction bases unmatched: 3. The CDR3 has 15 amino acids. The V gene's germline CDR1 is SGDLS and CDR2 YYNGEE. CDR3 bases: TGTGCCAGCAGCGTAGGACTAGCGGAGGACAATGAGCAGTTCTTC. It codes for CASSVGLAEDNEQFF.

The V call is TRBV14, the J call TRBJ1-1; possibly TRBD1 for D (6 bases). Deletions cut 4 bases from V and 5 bases from J, with 11 bases between. Germline V CDR1 and CDR2: SGHDN, FVKESK. The CDR3 consists of 13 residues. The CDR3, as DNA: TGTGCCAGCAGCCTCTACAGGGAAACTGAAGCTTTCTTT. Its translation is CASSLYRETEAFF.

This rearrangement joins TRBV15 to TRBJ2-3; D call uncertain. The CDR3 has 14 residues. Germline V gives CDR1 LNHNV, CDR2 YYDKDF (reference sequence). The V gene lost 1 base and the J gene lost 2 bases, with 7 bases spanning the gap. CDR3 loop: CATSRGLYTDTQYF. The CDR3 DNA reads as TGTGCCACCAGCAGAGGTTTGTACACAGATACGCAGTATTTT.

V gene TRBV19 combines with J gene TRBJ2-3; no firm D call. The length of the CDR3 is 16 residues. In germline, CDR1 is LNHDA, CDR2 SQIVND (reference sequence). V was pared by 3 bases and J by 2 bases, with 15 bases between. CDR3 amino acids: CASSMSARRITDTQYF. The CDR3 DNA reads TGTGCCAGTAGTATGTCGGCCCGTAGGATCACAGATACGCAGTATTTT.

The V call is TRBV20-1, the J call TRBJ1-2; D is undetermined. Trimming took off 5 bases at V and 4 bases at J, with 5 bases between the two ends. The CDR3 has 10 amino acids. Germline CDR1 and CDR2: DFQATT and SNEGSKA (reference sequence). In nucleotides, the CDR3 is TGCAGTGCTTATGTCTATGGCTACACCTTC. Translating gives CSAYVYGYTF.

The V gene is TRBV5-1, the J gene TRBJ2-1; no firm D call. Trimming left V 1 base short and J 7 bases short, with 6 bases between. The CDR3 loop spans 12 amino acids. The germline V gene encodes CDR1 SGHRS and CDR2 YFSETQ. DNA for the CDR3: TGCGCCAGCAGCTTGTGGGGTAATGAGCAGTTCTTC. The encoded protein is CASSLWGNEQFF.

Here the CDR3 DNA reads TGTGCCAGCAGCCGCACGGGACAGGGGAAGTACGAGCAGTACTTC. The encoded protein is CASSRTGQGKYEQYF. The V call is TRBV5-6, the J call TRBJ2-7, with TRBD1 matching 10 bases. CDR1 and CDR2 from the germline V gene are SGHDT and YYEEEE. Trimming cost V 4 bases and J 4 bases; bases outside gene matches: 8. This CDR3 region has 15 residues. Full variable domain (remainder filled in from reference TRBV5-6 and TRBJ2-7): DAGVTQSPTHLIKTRGQQVTLRCSPKSGHDTVSWYQQALGQGPQFIFQYYEEEERQRGNFPDRFSGHQFPNYSSELNVNALLLGDSALYLCASSRTGQGKYEQYFGPGTRLTVT.

This chain's CDR3 is CSVEVPFPDRYQETQYF. CDR3 DNA: TGCAGCGTTGAAGTCCCTTTTCCGGACAGGTACCAAGAGACCCAGTACTTC. The chain is built from TRBV29-1 and TRBJ2-5; 7 bases are shared with TRBD1. The junction had 11 bases not matched to a gene; V was cut back by 1 base and J by 0 bases. Germline CDR1 reads SQVTM; CDR2 reads ANQGSEA. The CDR3 totals 17 residues.

V usage is TRBV7-9 and J usage is TRBJ1-5, with 8 bases matching TRBD1. The CDR3 is 16 residues long. The germline gives CDR1 SEHNR, CDR2 FQNEAQ (reference sequence). J gave up 3 bases and V 4 bases, and 8 bases lay outside the gene matches. The CDR3 is CASSSQGTGNNQPQHF. The CDR3 bases are TGTGCCAGCAGCTCCCAAGGGACAGGCAACAATCAGCCCCAGCATTTT.

The chain recombines TRBV7-3 with TRBJ1-3, with 7 bases aligning to TRBD1. The CDR3 has 14 residues. The V and J ends lost 5 bases and 4 bases, in that order; junction bases with no gene match: 5. The V gene's germline CDR1 is SGHTA and CDR2 FQGTGA. The CDR3 here is CASSTGDIGNTIYF. The DNA of the CDR3 is TGTGCCAGCAGCACAGGGGACATCGGAAACACCATATATTTT.

V gene TRBV30 combines with J gene TRBJ1-4, with D unclear. This CDR3 is built from 16 residues. Germline V gives CDR1 GTSNPN, CDR2 SVGIG (reference sequence). V lost 2 bases, J lost 8 bases, and 21 bases lay in between. The CDR3 bases are TGTGCCTGGAGTCTAGGTTGGGGTCAGGAGGGAGAAAAACTGTTTTTT. It translates to CAWSLGWGQEGEKLFF. The variable domain in full, completed from reference TRBV30 and TRBJ1-4, reads SQTIHQWPATLVQPVGSPLSLECTVEGTSNPNLYWYRQAAGRGLQLLFYSVGIGQISSEVPQNLSASRPQDRQFILSSKKLLLSDSGFYLCAWSLGWGQEGEKLFFGSGTQLSVL.

The chain recombines TRBV7-2 with TRBJ2-4, with TRBD2 identical over 8 bases. CDR1 and CDR2 from the germline V gene are SGHTA and FQGNSA. This CDR3 comprises 14 residues. V lost 8 bases to trimming and J lost 2 bases; unmatched junction nucleotides: 5. The CDR3 DNA reads as TGTGCCAGCGGAATAGCGGGGACCAAAAACATTCAGTACTTC. Translating gives CASGIAGTKNIQYF.

Details on this clone: At one of its ends the junction is not consistent with the germline gene, which may arise from a read error. The chain joins TRBV5-1 to TRBJ1-5; D is possibly TRBD1 (6 bases). CDR1 SGHRS and CDR2 YFSETQ come from the germline V gene. CDR3 length: 15 amino acids. Written as DNA, the CDR3 is TGCGCCAGCAGCCTGGAGGTGGGGGGCAAACAGCCCCAGCATTTT. Translated: CASSLEVGGKQPQHF.

This clone was observed a handful of times. The rearrangement joins TRBV27 to TRBJ1-2; tentatively, D is TRBD1 (6 bases). Per germline, CDR1 MNHEY and CDR2 SMNVEV (reference sequence). Deletions cut 5 bases from V and 3 bases from J, with 13 bases between. This CDR3 region has 14 residues. This CDR3 is CASSISGDYYGYTF. CDR3 DNA sequence: TGTGCCAGCAGTATTTCAGGGGACTACTATGGCTACACCTTC.

This chain links TRBV14 with TRBJ1-2; unclear D gene. From germline, CDR1 is SGHDN and CDR2 FVKESK. V was clipped by 0 bases and J by 6 bases, with 17 bases between them. The CDR3 is 16 amino acids. For the CDR3, the DNA is TGTGCCAGCAGCCAAGAAGAATACCCGGTGGTGGATGGCTACACCTTC. It specifies CASSQEEYPVVDGYTF.

CDR3 coding DNA: TGTGCCAGCAGTTACTGGGTCCCAACTAATGAAAAACTGTTTTTT. Its protein is CASSYWVPTNEKLFF. The chain carries TRBV6-6 and TRBJ1-4; the D is unclear. Germline CDR1 MNHNY, CDR2 SVGAGI (reference sequence). Deletions cut 1 base from V and 0 bases from J, with 6 bases between. The CDR3 loop spans 15 amino acids.

The gene calls are TRBV9 and TRBJ2-6, with 9 bases that match TRBD1. This CDR3 comprises 19 residues. Germline CDR1 reads SGDLS; CDR2 reads YYNGEE. The ends lost 3 bases at V and 0 bases at J; junction bases unmatched: 10. CDR3 residues: CASSALLTGGHSGANVLTF. The CDR3 DNA is TGTGCCAGCAGCGCCCTTTTGACAGGGGGTCACTCTGGGGCCAACGTCCTGACTTTC.

This chain connects TRBV5-1 to TRBJ1-1; 12 nucleotides match TRBD1. The CDR3 is made up of 16 amino acids. Trimming cost V 4 bases and J 5 bases; bases outside gene matches: 9. The germline V gene has CDR1 SGHRS and CDR2 YFSETQ. The CDR3 loop is CASSIGTGGLDTEAFF. The DNA of the CDR3 is TGCGCCAGCAGCATAGGGACAGGGGGCTTGGATACTGAAGCTTTCTTT.

V gene TRBV5-6 combines with J gene TRBJ2-6; D might be TRBD1 (6 bases). Trimming left V 4 bases short and J 1 base short, with 9 bases between. This CDR3 has 15 amino acids. CDR1 is SGHDT, CDR2 YYEEEE, per germline. The CDR3 here is CASSQGPSGANVLTF. The CDR3 nucleotides read TGTGCCAGCAGCCAGGGGCCTTCTGGGGCCAACGTCCTGACTTTC.

This clone was counted once. The chain combines TRBV19 with TRBJ2-2; D is possibly TRBD1 (9 bases). Trimming shortened V by 10 bases and J by 14 bases, and 20 bases separated the two germline ends. This CDR3 contains 12 residues. Germline V CDR1 and CDR2: LNHDA, SQIVND (reference sequence). The CDR3 region is CAIHSGTGRLFF. In nucleotides, the CDR3 is TGTGCCATCCATAGCGGGACAGGGAGACTGTTTTTT.

The V and J genes are TRBV7-8 and TRBJ2-1; D uncertain. V was shortened by 5 bases and J by 7 bases, with 12 bases between the two germline ends. Germline V gene data show CDR1 as SGHVS and CDR2 as FQNEAQ. The CDR3 extends over 13 amino acids. CDR3: CASSPLLVNEQFF. The CDR3 DNA sequence: TGTGCCAGCAGCCCACTATTGGTTAATGAGCAGTTCTTC.

The chain has TRBV7-9 and TRBJ2-1, with 8 bases that match TRBD2. The V gene's germline CDR1 is SEHNR and CDR2 FQNEAQ (reference sequence). The CDR3 length is 15 residues. V trimming: 1 base; J trimming: 4 bases; junction bases outside the gene matches: 3. CDR3 sequence (DNA): TGTGCCAGCAGCTTAGAAGCGGGAGTTTACAATGAGCAGTTCTTC. Translated: CASSLEAGVYNEQFF.

V is TRBV7-3 and J is TRBJ2-3, with 9 bases aligning to TRBD2. The V segment lost 4 bases and the J segment 4 bases; nucleotides outside the gene matches: 3. The CDR3 consists of 14 residues. Looked up from germline, CDR1 is SGHTA and CDR2 is FQGTGA. The CDR3 bases are TGTGCCAGCAGCTCCATAGCGGGAGCAGATACGCAGTATTTT. Its translation is CASSSIAGADTQYF.